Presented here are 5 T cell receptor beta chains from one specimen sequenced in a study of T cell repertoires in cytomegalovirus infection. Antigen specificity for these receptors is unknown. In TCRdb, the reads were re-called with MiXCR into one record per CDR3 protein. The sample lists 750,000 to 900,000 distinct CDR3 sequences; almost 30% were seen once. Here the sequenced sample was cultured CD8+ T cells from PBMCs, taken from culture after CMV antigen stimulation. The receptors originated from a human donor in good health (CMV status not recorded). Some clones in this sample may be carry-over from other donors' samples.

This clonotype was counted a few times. The CDR3 loop is CASSTRGGGETQYF. The CDR3 coding sequence is TGTGCCAGCAGCACACGGGGCGGGGGTGAGACCCAGTACTTC. J is TRBJ2-5 and V is TRBV11-2; TRBD2 agrees at 7 bases. The CDR3 is made up of 14 amino acids. Germline values: CDR1 SGHAT, CDR2 FQNNGV. The J segment lost 5 bases and the V segment lost 5 bases, leaving 8 bases of the junction unmatched. The full variable domain, in which reference TRBV11-2 and TRBJ2-5 provide the parts outside the CDR3, is EAGVAQSPRYKIIEKRQSVAFWCNPISGHATLYWYQQILGQGPKLLIQFQNNGVVDDSQLPKDRFSAERLKGVDSTLKIQPAKLEDSAVYLCASSTRGGGETQYFGPGTRLLVL.

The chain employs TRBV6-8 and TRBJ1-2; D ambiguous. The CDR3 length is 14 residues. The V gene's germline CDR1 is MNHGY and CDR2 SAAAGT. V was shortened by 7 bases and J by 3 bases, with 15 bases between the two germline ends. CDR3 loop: CASKQSATHYGYTF. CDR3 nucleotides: TGTGCCAGCAAACAATCAGCTACCCACTATGGCTACACCTTC.

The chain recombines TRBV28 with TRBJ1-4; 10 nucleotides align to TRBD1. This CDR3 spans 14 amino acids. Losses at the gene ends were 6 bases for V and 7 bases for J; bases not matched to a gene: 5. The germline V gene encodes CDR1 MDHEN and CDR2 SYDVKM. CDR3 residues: CASSPGQGLEKLFF. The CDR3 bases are TGTGCCAGCAGCCCGGGACAGGGGCTTGAAAAACTGTTTTTT.

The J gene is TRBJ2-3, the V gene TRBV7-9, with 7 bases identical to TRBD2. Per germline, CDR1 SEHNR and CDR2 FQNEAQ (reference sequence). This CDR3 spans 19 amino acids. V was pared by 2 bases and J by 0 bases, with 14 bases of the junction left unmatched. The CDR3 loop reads CASSLSSMGWGGSTDTQYF. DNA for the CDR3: TGTGCCAGCAGCTTATCGTCTATGGGATGGGGGGGGAGCACAGATACGCAGTATTTT.

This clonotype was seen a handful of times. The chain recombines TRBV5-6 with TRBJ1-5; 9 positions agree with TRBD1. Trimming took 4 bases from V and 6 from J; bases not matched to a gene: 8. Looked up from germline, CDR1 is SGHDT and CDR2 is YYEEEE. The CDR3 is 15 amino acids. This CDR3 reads CASSDGTGTIQPQHF. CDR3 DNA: TGTGCCAGCAGCGACGGGACAGGGACTATTCAGCCCCAGCATTTT.